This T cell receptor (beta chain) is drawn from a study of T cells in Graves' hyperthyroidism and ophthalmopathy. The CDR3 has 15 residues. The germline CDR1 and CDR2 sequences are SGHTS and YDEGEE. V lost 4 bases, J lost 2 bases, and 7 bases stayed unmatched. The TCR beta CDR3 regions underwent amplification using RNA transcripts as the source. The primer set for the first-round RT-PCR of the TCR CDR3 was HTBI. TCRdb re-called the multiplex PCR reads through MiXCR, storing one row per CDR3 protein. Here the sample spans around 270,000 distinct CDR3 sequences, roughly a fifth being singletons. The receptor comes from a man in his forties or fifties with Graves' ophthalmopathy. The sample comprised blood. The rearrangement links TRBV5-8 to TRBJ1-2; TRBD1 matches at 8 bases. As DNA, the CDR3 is TGTGCCAGCAGCGCCCGACAGGGGAGAAACTATGGCTACACCTTC. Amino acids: CASSARQGRNYGYTF.